This is a list of T cell receptor beta chains from one sample in a study of post-analysis software for immune sequencing data. TCRdb independently ran MiXCR on the PCR reads; one entry per CDR3 protein. The table lists about 800,000 distinct CDR3 sequences, about 27% of them singletons, with roughly 0.53% in the top ten. The sample consisted of blood. These receptors were obtained from a girl aged 10 to 17 with multiple sclerosis. CDR3s include the opening cysteine and the closing phenylalanine or tryptophan. A D gene is named only where the DNA matches it firmly. Not all rows give a size; the values are once, few, many and, for expanded clones, a class.

>TRBD2|TRBJ2-2|NA|TRBV4-1
CASSRAGANTGELFF
TGCGCCAGCAGCCGTGCGGGAGCGAACACCGGGGAGCTGTTTTTT
>NA|TRBJ2-3|NA|TRBV29-1
CSVTPGGTRTDTQYF
TGCAGCGTTACCCCAGGGGGGACCCGCACAGATACGCAGTATTTT
>NA|TRBJ1-2|NA|TRBV20-1
CSAAQGGYGYTF
TGCAGTGCCGCACAGGGAGGCTATGGCTACACCTTC
>NA|TRBJ2-1|NA|TRBV29-1
CSVEVNSYNEQFF
TGCAGCGTTGAAGTGAACAGTTACAATGAGCAGTTCTTC
>NA|TRBJ1-1|NA|TRBV25-1
CASSGGPGRRNTEAFF
TGTGCCAGCAGCGGGGGGCCGGGACGGAGGAACACTGAAGCTTTCTTT
>TRBD1|TRBJ1-2|few|TRBV20-1
CSAAGGGGYTF
TGCAGTGCAGCAGGGGGAGGGGGCTACACCTTC
>NA|TRBJ2-5|NA|TRBV7-9
CASSTRDSLVQYF
TGTGCCAGCAGCACACGGGACTCCTTGGTACAGTACTTC
>NA|TRBJ2-6|NA|TRBV7-2
CASSQAGLPGANVRTF
TGTGCCAGCAGCCAAGCGGGTCTCCCTGGGGCCAACGTCCGGACTTTC
>NA|TRBJ2-5|few|TRBV6-5
CASSYGQSEGATQYF
TGTGCCAGCAGTTACGGCCAATCGGAGGGTGCGACCCAGTACTTC
>TRBD1|TRBJ1-5|NA|TRBV28
CASNNGQGNQPQHF
TGTGCCAGCAACAACGGACAGGGTAATCAGCCCCAGCATTTT